This entry describes one TCR beta chain. Trimming removed 5 bases from V and 5 bases from J, with 18 bases in between. The CDR3 covers 15 residues. Germline CDR1 is SGHAT and CDR2 is FQNNGV. This specimen belongs to a study of shared clonotypes between healthy human individuals. Deep was the level at which the assay was run. Some clones are missing from TCRdb's copy, which holds only in-frame ones; the method was immunoSEQ multiplex PCR. The repertoire holds roughly 570,000 clones, 98% seen once, with 0.3% in the top ten. In the naive CD8 group, cells lacked CD45RO and were positively selected for CCR7, so terminally differentiated effector memory CD45RA+ cells were left out.

The origin of this receptor is a young man in good health. The sequenced material came from naive CD8+ T cells sorted from blood. This rearrangement joins TRBV11-2 to TRBJ1-2; a possible D gene is TRBD1 (5 bases). DNA of the CDR3: TGTGCCAGCAGCCATCGCCCGGCGGACATATATGGCTACACCTTC. This sequence encodes CASSHRPADIYGYTF. Supplemented by reference TRBV11-2 and TRBJ1-2, the full variable domain reads EAGVAQSPRYKIIEKRQSVAFWCNPISGHATLYWYQQILGQGPKLLIQFQNNGVVDDSQLPKDRFSAERLKGVDSTLKIQPAKLEDSAVYLCASSHRPADIYGYTFGSGTRLTVV.